The present T cell receptor (beta chain) was sequenced within a study of technical replicates of blood from several donors (dated 2017 in TCRdb). Libraries were prepared through the immunoSEQ multiplex PCR assay. TCRdb limited this immuneACCESS table to in-frame rearrangements with V and J called. A share of clones is missing; checked studies link under half to unresolved V genes, and the rest is unexplained. This sample lists 60,000 to 65,000 clones; 90% to 95% were detected once. Jointly, the top ten make up 4.3% of the sample. To note about this clone: Its antigen has not been determined. Nothing much larger sits one base from this clone, and base qualities are not available.

The germline V gene gives CDR1 as SGHRS and CDR2 as YFSETQ. There are 21 amino acids in the CDR3, from cysteine to phenylalanine inclusive. CDR3 DNA is the only sequence kept; it has 63 bases, read in frame from the first base. Trimming removed 4 bases from V and 1 base from J; the gene matches leave 13 bases unexplained. The origin of this receptor is a human donor in good health. Some clones in this sample may be carry-over from other donors' samples. The sequenced material came from PBMCs. The chain employs TRBV5-1 and TRBJ2-2, and TRBD2 matches 16 of the central bases. CDR3 protein: CASSPEPGTSGRVGNTGELFF. The nucleotide sequence is given as TGCGCCAGCAGCCCCGAACCCGGGACTAGCGGGAGGGTGGGGAACACCGGGGAGCTGTTTTTT.